The 16 T cell receptor beta chains below were found in one sample sequenced in a study of diagnostic markers for celiac disease. One entry per CDR3 protein, without DNA, is what TCRdb gives after re-calling the reads. The listing contains around 8,000 distinct CDR3 sequences. Specimen: either unsorted cells or a sorted T cell fraction (not recorded which). These receptors were collected from a human donor. This table probably holds off-target reads from a library built for another chain.

This chain's CDR3 is CAIGPRPDTQYF. The V and J genes are TRBV10-3 and TRBJ2-3; TCRdb designates TRBD2, a call that cannot be tested without DNA. The CDR3 contains 12 residues. From germline, CDR1 is ENHRY and CDR2 SYGVKD.

The V and J genes are TRBV20-1 and TRBJ2-3; TCRdb calls TRBD2, which cannot be checked without DNA. There are 15 residues in the CDR3. Germline assignment: CDR1 DFQATT and CDR2 SNEGSKA (reference sequence). The CDR3 loop reads CSARDRRGGTDTQYF.

The chain links TRBV3-1 to TRBJ2-1. CDR3 size: 16 residues. Germline CDR1 reads LGHDT; CDR2 reads YNNKEL (reference sequence). The chain's CDR3 is CASSQGGLSSYNEQFF.

The chain combines TRBV19 with TRBJ1-5. CDR1 LNHDA and CDR2 SQIVND come from the germline V gene (reference sequence). This CDR3 has 14 amino acids. The CDR3 spells CASNPTASNQPQHF.

This clonotype ranks as medium-sized (0.01 to 0.1%) in terms of frequency. This rearrangement joins TRBV6-5 to TRBJ2-3. The CDR3 covers 15 residues. The germline CDR1 and CDR2 sequences are MNHEY and SVGAGI. The CDR3 spells CASSTGRNPTDTQYF.

This clonotype is called medium-sized based on its frequency. This chain joins TRBV4-2 and TRBJ2-3; lacking DNA, the TRBD2 call made by TCRdb goes unchecked. There are 17 residues in the CDR3. Looked up from germline, CDR1 is LGHNA and CDR2 is YNFKEQ. The CDR3 here is CASSQALLAGVQDTQYF.

The V gene is TRBV27, the J gene TRBJ2-2; TCRdb outputs TRBD1, but without DNA this stays unchecked. The germline V gene encodes CDR1 MNHEY and CDR2 SMNVEV (reference sequence). This CDR3 comprises 13 residues. CDR3 amino acids: CASSIDRAGELFF.

The chain has TRBV20-1 and TRBJ2-7; with no DNA, the TCRdb D assignment of TRBD1 cannot be verified. Germline V gene data show CDR1 as DFQATT and CDR2 as SNEGSKA (reference sequence). The CDR3 has 13 amino acids. CDR3 in amino acids: CSASRVALGEQYF.

This sequence joins TRBV4-2 and TRBJ2-2; TCRdb designates TRBD1, a call that cannot be tested without DNA. This CDR3 is 15 amino acids long. Germline lookup yields CDR1 LGHNA and CDR2 YNFKEQ. The chain's CDR3 is CASSPRTGNTGELFF.

The rearrangement joins TRBV20-1 to TRBJ1-1; TCRdb's D gene call, TRBD1, goes unchecked for lack of DNA. There are 14 residues in the CDR3. Germline V gene sequence: CDR1 DFQATT, CDR2 SNEGSKA (reference sequence). The CDR3: CSADWGQGGTEAFF.

This sequence joins TRBV5-1 and TRBJ1-1; with no DNA, the TCRdb D assignment of TRBD1 cannot be verified. The CDR3 extends over 15 amino acids. Germline CDR1 SGHRS, CDR2 YFSETQ. This CDR3 is CASSWTGSMNTEAFF.

This clonotype ranks as medium-sized (0.01 to 0.1%) in terms of frequency. The chain has TRBV29-1 and TRBJ2-1; the TCRdb call, TRBD2, lacks DNA for checking. The CDR3 extends over 12 amino acids. CDR1 is SQVTM and CDR2 is ANQGSEA in the germline V gene. The CDR3 sequence is CSVARLDNEQFF.

The chain uses TRBV20-1 and TRBJ2-5; TCRdb selects TRBD2, and the lack of DNA leaves this call unchecked. In germline, CDR1 is DFQATT, CDR2 SNEGSKA (reference sequence). The CDR3 loop spans 14 amino acids. The CDR3: CSARDPRAQETQYF.

Measured by frequency, this clonotype is medium-sized. The CDR3 sequence: CASSLWPVGLLGPSYEQYF. The chain uses TRBV7-6 and TRBJ2-7; the TCRdb call, TRBD2, lacks DNA for checking. The V gene's germline CDR1 is SGHVS and CDR2 FNYEAQ. This CDR3 is built from 19 residues.

The chain has TRBV7-6 and TRBJ2-7; TCRdb calls TRBD1, which cannot be checked without DNA. This CDR3 comprises 13 residues. The germline gives CDR1 SGHVS, CDR2 FNYEAQ. The CDR3 sequence is CASSSGQGGEQYF.

V is TRBV9 and J is TRBJ2-2. The CDR3 runs to 14 residues. Germline assignment: CDR1 SGDLS and CDR2 YYNGEE. The CDR3 loop reads CASSVVVDTGELFF. The whole variable domain, remainder taken from reference TRBV9 and TRBJ2-2, is DSGVTQTPKHLITATGQRVTLRCSPRSGDLSVYWYQQSLDQGLQFLIQYYNGEERAKGNILERFSAQQFPDLHSELNLSSLELGDSALYFCASSVVVDTGELFFGEGSRLTVL.